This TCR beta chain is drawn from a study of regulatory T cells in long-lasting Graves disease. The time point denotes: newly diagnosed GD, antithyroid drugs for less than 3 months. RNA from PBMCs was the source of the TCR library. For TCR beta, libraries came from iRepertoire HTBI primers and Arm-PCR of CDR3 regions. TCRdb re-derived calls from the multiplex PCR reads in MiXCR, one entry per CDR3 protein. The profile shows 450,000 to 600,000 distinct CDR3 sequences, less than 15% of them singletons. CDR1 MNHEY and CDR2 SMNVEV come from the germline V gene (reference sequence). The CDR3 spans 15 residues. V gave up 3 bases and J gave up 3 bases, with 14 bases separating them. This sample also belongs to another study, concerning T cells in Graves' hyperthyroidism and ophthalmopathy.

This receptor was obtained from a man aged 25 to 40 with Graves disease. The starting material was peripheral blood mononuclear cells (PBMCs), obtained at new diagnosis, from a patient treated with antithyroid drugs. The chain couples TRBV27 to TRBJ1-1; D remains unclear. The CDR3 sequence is CASSFTATSDTEAFF. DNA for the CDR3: TGTGCCAGCAGTTTCACGGCTACTTCTGACACTGAAGCTTTCTTT.